The present T cell receptor (beta chain) was sequenced within a study of T cell responses to AZD1222 COVID-19 vaccine (dated by TCRdb to about 2021). General notes on the study: A total of 233 trial participants underwent TCR sequencing, of whom roughly 210 had received two doses of AZD1222 and about 26 had received two doses of the MenACWY control vaccine. Trial participants were enrolled into age subgroups of 18-55, 56-69 and 70-plus years, which contained about 150, 28 and 57 TCR-sequenced participants, respectively.

Broader findings and caveats from the paper: After two AZD1222 doses, spike-specific TCR breadth and depth were significantly higher than at day 0 and than in MenACWY recipients. The vaccine-associated CD4 TCRs covered the entire spike protein, and the dominant responses fell in regions 160-218 and 743-854. Reportedly, almost half of the unique spike-specific TCRs recognized epitopes lying outside the regions that are mutated in the B.1.351 and B.1.1.7 variants. Conclusions about previously exposed vaccinees are limited, since just a handful of AZD1222 recipients were seropositive for SARS-CoV-2 at baseline. Participants were mostly white British, with more females than males. The authors suggested clonal diversity may have been underestimated. Because no day 14 peak-response samples were available, repertoires were characterized only after the peak T cell response. In the small 56-69-year group, the increase in depth fell short of significance, most likely because of low power.

Reading the label with the study, this specimen's time point is: about 28 days (+/-7) after the second vaccine dose. AZD1222 recipients with second doses at about 4 weeks or about 12 weeks were pooled, because spike-specific TCR depth and breadth did not differ between schedules. Samples from vaccinated people were obtained from the UK trials COV001 and COV002, which included a single-blind randomized controlled phase 2/3 trial of AZD1222 (ChAdOx1 nCoV-19) in healthy adults. For TCRbeta chain sequencing, PBMC samples were collected from trial participants at day 0 and at day 28 after the second dose. The CDR3 regions of human TCRbeta chains were analyzed by immunosequencing. Under the source paper's analysis protocol: Repertoire TCRs were checked for matches against a reference library of SARS-CoV-2-specific TCRs that had been generated using the MIRA antigen-specificity platform. Breadth was defined as the fraction of unique TCRs that were SARS-CoV-2-associated. Depth was defined as the fraction of total T cells that were SARS-CoV-2-associated. Using the MIRA data, every spike-specific TCR was mapped to the spike region that the TCR reacted to and assigned to either a CD4 or a CD8 class. Log10-transformed breadth and depth values were compared by one-way ANOVA with Sidak's multiple comparisons tests. TCRdb's version of the immuneACCESS table is confined to in-frame rearrangements and falls short of the full clone set. An unresolved V gene accounts for under half of the shortfall where checked; the remainder is of unknown origin. For V, J and clone size, that table is used; D and trimming come from the DNA. Recorded for this sample are 130,000 or so clones; 88% of them occurred a single time. The ten largest make up 4.5% to 6.5% of the sample.

On this clone: What this receptor recognizes is not known. It has no much larger one-base neighbor in the sample; base qualities were not kept.

CDR1 and CDR2, per the germline V gene (reference sequence), are MNHNY and SVGAGI. Trimming removed 4 bases from V and 0 bases from J, leaving 7 bases between the germline ends. Including the terminal cysteine and phenylalanine, the CDR3 comprises 14 residues. Only CDR3 DNA remains: 42 bases, in frame from the first base. This TCR was recovered from an adult who received the AZD1222 COVID-19 vaccine. Sequenced material: peripheral blood, taken 28 days after the second AZD1222 dose. The rearrangement combines TRBV6-6 with TRBJ2-1, and possibly TRBD1, on 5 matching bases. CDR3 region: CASSLDSSYNEQFF. The sequenced DNA: TGTGCCAGCAGTTTAGACAGCTCCTACAATGAGCAGTTCTTC.